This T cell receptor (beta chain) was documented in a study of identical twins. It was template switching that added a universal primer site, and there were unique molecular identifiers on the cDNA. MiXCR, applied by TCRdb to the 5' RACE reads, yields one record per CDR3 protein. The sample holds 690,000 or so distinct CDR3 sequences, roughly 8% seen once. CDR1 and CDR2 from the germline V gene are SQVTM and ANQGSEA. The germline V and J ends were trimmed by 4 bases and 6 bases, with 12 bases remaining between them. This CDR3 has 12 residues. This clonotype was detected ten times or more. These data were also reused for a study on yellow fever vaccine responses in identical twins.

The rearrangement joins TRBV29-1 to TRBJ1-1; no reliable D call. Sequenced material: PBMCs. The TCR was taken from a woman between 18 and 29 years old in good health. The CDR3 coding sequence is TGCAGCGTTGTGGTCGGGATCCCTGAAGCTTTCTTT. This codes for CSVVVGIPEAFF. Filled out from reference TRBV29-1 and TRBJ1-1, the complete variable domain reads SAVISQKPSRDICQRGTSLTIQCQVDSQVTMMFWYRQQPGQSLTLIATANQGSEATYESGFVIDKFPISRPNLTFSTLTVSNMSPEDSSIYLCSVVVGIPEAFFGQGTRLTVV.